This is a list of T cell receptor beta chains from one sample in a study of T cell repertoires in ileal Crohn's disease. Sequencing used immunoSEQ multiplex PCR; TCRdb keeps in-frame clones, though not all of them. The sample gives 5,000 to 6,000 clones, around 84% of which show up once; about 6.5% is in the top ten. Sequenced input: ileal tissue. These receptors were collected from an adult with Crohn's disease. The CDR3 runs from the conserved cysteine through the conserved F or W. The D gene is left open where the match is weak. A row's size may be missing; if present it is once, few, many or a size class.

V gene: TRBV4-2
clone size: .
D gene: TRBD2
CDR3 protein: CASGPGLADNEQFF

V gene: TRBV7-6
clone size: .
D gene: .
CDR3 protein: CASSSPVWRREKLFF

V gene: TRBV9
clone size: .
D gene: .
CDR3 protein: CASSGGGGSNQPQHF

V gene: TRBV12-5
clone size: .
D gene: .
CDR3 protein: CASVAPGANVLTF

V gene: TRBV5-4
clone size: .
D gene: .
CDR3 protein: CASSTGSGGWRDTQYF

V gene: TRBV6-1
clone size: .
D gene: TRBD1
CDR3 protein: CASTQGGSPLHF

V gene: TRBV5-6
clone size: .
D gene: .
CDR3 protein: CASSFDTGGAQETQYF

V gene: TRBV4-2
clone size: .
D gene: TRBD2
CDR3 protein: CASSQKVVRGQGVAGGQETQYF

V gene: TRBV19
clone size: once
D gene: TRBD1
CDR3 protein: CASSIGGQGNGGGQPQHF

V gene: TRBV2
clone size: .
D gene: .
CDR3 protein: CASSSALYEQYF

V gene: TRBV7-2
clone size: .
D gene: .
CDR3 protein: CASSLGSGEQYF

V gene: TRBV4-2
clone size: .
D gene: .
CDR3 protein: CASSQDAYEQYF

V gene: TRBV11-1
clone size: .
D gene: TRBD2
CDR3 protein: CASSLEGSGRGAEQFF

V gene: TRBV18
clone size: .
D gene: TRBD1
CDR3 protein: CASSSDRGSSYEQYF